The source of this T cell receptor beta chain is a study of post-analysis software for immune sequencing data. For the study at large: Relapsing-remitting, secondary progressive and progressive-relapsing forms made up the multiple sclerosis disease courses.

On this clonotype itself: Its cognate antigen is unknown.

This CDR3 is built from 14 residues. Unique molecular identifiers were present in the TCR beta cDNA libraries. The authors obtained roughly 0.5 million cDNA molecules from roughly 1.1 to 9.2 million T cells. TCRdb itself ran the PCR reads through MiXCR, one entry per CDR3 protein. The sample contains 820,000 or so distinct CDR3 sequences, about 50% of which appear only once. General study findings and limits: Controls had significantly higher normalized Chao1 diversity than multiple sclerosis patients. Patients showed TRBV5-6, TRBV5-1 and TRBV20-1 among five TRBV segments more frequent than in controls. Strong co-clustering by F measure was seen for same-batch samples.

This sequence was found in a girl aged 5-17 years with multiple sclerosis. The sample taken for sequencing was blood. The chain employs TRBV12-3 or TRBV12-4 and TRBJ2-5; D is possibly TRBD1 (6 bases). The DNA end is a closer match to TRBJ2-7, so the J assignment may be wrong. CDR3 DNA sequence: TGTGCCAGCAGTTTCTCCGACAGGACCTACGAGCAGTACTTC. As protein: CASSFSDRTYEQYF.